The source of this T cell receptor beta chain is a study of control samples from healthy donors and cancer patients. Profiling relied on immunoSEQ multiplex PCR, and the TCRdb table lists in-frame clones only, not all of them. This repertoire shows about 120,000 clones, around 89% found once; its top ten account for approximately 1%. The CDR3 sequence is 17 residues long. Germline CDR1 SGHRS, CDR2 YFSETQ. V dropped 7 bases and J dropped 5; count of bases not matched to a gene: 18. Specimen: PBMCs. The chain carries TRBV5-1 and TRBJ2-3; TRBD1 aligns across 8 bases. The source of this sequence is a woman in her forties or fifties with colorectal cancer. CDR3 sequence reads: CASYVGRAGGAKDTQYF. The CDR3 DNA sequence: TGCGCCAGCTACGTTGGGAGAGCAGGGGGCGCAAAAGATACGCAGTATTTT. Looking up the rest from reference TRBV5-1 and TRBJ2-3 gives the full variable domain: KAGVTQTPRYLIKTRGQQVTLSCSPISGHRSVSWYQQTPGQGLQFLFEYFSETQRNKGNFPGRFSGRQFSNSRSEMNVSTLELGDSALYLCASYVGRAGGAKDTQYFGPGTRLTVL.